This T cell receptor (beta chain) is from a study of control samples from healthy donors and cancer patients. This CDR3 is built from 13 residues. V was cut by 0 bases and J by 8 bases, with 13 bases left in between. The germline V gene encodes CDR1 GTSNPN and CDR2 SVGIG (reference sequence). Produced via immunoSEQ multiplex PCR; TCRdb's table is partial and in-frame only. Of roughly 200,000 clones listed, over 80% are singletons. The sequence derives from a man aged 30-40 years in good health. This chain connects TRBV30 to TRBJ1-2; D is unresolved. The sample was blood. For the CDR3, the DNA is TGTGCCTGGAGTGTAGGGAGGGTGGAGGGCTACACCTTC. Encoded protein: CAWSVGRVEGYTF.